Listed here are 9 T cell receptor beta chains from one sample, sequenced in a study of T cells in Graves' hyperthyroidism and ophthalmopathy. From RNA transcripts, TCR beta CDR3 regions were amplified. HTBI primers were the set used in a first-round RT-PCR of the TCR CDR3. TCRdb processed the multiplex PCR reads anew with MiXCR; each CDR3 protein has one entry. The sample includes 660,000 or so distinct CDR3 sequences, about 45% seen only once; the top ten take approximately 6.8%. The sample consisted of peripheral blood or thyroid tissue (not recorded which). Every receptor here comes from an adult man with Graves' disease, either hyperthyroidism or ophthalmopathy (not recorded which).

The CDR3 coding sequence is TGTGCCAGCAGCTTAACACGCCGTGCGGCGCGGGCTTTCTTT. This gives the protein CASSLTRRAARAFF. The chain has TRBV7-3 and TRBJ1-1, with unresolved D. Germline loops: CDR1 SGHTA, CDR2 FQGTGA. There are 14 residues in the CDR3. Deletions cut 0 bases from V and 11 bases from J, with 16 bases between.

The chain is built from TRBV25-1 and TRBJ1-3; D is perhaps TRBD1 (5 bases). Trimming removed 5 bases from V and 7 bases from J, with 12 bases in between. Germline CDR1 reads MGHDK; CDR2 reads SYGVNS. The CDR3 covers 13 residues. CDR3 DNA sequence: TGTGCCAGCAGTTTGGCAGGGTGGAACACCATATATTTT. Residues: CASSLAGWNTIYF.

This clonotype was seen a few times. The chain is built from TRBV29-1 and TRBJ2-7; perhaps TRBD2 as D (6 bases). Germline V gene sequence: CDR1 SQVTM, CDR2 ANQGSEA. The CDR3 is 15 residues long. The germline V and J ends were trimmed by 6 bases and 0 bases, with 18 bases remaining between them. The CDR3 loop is CSVAGNMGGSYEQYF. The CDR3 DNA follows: TGCAGCGTCGCCGGAAATATGGGGGGCTCCTACGAGCAGTACTTC.

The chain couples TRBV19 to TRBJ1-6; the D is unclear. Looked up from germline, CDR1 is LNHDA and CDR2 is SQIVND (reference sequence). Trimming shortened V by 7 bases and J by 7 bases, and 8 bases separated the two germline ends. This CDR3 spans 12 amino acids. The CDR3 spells CASTGANSPLHF. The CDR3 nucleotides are TGTGCCAGTACAGGAGCGAATTCACCCCTCCACTTT. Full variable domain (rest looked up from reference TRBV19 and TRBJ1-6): DGGITQSPKYLFRKEGQNVTLSCEQNLNHDAMYWYRQDPGQGLRLIYYSQIVNDFQKGDIAEGYSVSREKKESFPLTVTSAQKNPTAFYLCASTGANSPLHFGNGTRLTVT.

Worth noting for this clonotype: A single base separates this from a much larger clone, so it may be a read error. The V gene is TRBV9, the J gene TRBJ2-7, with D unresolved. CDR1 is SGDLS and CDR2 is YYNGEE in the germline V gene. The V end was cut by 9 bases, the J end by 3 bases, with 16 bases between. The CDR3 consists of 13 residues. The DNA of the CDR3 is TGTGCCACCAGTTACTCGAACCTCTACGAGCAGTACTTC. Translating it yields CATSYSNLYEQYF.

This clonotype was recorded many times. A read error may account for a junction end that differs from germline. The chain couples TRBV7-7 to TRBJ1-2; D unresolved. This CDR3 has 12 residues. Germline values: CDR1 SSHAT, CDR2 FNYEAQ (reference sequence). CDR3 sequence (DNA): TGTGCTAGCAACCTCTCATGGAGAAGCTACACCTTC. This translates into CASNLSWRSYTF.

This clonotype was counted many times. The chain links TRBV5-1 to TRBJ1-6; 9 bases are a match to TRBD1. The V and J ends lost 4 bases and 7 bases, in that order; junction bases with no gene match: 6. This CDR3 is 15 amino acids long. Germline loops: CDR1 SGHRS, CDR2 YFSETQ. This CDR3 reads CASSLWTGVNSPLHF. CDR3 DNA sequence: TGCGCCAGCAGCCTCTGGACAGGGGTAAATTCACCCCTCCACTTT.

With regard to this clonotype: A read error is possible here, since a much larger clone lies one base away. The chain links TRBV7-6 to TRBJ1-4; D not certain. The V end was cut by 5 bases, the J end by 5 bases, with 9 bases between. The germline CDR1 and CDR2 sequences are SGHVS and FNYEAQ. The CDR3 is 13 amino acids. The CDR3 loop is CASSRVINEKLFF. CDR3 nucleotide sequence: TGTGCCAGCAGCCGCGTCATAAATGAAAAACTGTTTTTT.

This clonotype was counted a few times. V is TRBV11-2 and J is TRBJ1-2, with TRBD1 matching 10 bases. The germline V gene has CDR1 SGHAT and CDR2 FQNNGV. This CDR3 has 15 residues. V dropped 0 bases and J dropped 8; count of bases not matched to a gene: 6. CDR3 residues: CASSLDGTGVIGYTF. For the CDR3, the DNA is TGTGCCAGCAGCTTAGATGGGACAGGGGTGATAGGCTACACCTTC.